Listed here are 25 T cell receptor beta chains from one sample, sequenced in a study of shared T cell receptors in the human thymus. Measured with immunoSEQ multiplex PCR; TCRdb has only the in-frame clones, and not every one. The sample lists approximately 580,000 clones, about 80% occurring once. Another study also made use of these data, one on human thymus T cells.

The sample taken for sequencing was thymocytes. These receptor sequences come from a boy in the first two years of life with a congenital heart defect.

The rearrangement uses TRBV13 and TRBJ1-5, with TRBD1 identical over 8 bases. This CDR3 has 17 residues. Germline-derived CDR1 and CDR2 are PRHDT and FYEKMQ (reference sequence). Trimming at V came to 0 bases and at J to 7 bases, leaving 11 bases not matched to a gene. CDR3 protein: CASSLGPPTGARQPQHF. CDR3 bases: TGTGCCAGCAGCTTAGGGCCCCCGACAGGGGCCAGACAGCCCCAGCATTTT.

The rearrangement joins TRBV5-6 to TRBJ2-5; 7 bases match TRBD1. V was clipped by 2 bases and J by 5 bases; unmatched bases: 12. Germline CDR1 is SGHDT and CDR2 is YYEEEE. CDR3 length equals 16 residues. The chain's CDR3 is CASSLDRARGVETQYF. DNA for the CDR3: TGTGCCAGCAGCTTAGACAGGGCTAGAGGTGTTGAGACCCAGTACTTC. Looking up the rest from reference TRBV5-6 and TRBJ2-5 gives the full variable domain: DAGVTQSPTHLIKTRGQQVTLRCSPKSGHDTVSWYQQALGQGPQFIFQYYEEEERQRGNFPDRFSGHQFPNYSSELNVNALLLGDSALYLCASSLDRARGVETQYFGPGTRLLVL.

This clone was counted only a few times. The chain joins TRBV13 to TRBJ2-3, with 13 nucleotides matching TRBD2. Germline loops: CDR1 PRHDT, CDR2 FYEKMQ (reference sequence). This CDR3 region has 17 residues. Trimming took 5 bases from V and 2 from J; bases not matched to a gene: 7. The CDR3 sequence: CASSVGLAGAHTDTQYF. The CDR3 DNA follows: TGTGCCAGCAGCGTCGGACTAGCGGGAGCCCACACAGATACGCAGTATTTT.

In nucleotides, the CDR3 is TGTGCCAGCAGCTTCGGGTCAGGGGGACTAGCGGGAGATGAGCAGTTCTTC. It translates to CASSFGSGGLAGDEQFF. This chain connects TRBV5-4 to TRBJ2-1, with 14 bases matching TRBD2. V lost 2 bases, J lost 8 bases, and 9 bases stayed unmatched. The CDR3 is made up of 17 amino acids. Germline V gene lookup returns CDR1 SGHNT and CDR2 YYREEE (reference sequence).

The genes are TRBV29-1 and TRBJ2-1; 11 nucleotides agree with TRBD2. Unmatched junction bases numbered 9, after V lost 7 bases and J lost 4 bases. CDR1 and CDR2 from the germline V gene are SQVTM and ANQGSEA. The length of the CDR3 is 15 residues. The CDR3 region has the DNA TGCAGCGCCCGACTAGCGGGGAGGGGGTACAATGAGCAGTTCTTC. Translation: CSARLAGRGYNEQFF.

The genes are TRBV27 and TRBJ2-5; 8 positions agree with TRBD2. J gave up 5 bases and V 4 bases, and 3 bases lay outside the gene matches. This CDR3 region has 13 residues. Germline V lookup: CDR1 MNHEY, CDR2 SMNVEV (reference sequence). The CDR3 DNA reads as TGTGCCAGCAGTTCCGCTAGCGGGGAGACCCAGTACTTC. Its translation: CASSSASGETQYF.

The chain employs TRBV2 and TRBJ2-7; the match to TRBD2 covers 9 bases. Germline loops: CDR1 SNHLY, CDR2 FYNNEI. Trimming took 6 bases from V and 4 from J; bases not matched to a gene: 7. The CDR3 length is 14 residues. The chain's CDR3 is CASRRVAGEYEQYF. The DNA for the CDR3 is TGTGCCAGCAGGAGGGTAGCGGGAGAATACGAGCAGTACTTC.

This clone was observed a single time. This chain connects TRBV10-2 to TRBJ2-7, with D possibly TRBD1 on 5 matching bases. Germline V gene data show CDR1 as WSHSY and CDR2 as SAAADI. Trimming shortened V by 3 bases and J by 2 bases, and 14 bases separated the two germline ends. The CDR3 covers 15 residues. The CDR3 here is CASSELQGRAYEQYF. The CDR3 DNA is TGCGCCAGCAGTGAATTGCAGGGTAGGGCCTACGAGCAGTACTTC.

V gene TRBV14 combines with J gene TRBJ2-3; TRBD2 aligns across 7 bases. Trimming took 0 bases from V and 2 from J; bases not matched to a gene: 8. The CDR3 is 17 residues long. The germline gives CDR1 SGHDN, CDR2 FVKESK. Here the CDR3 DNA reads TGTGCCAGCAGCCAAGAAAAGGCTAGCGGACTCACAGATACGCAGTATTTT. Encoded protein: CASSQEKASGLTDTQYF.

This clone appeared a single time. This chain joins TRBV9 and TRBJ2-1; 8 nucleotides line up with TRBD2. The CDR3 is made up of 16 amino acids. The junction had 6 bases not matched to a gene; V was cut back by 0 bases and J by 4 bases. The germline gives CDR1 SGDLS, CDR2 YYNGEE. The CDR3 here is CASSVDQREPYNEQFF. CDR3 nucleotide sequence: TGTGCCAGCAGCGTAGACCAGCGGGAGCCTTACAATGAGCAGTTCTTC.

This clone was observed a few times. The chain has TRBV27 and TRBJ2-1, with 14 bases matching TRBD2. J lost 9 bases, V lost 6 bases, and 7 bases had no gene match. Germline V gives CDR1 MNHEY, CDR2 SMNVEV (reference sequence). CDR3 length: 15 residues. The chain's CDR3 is CASSRGLAGVTEQFF. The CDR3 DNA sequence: TGTGCCAGCAGCCGGGGACTAGCGGGAGTTACTGAGCAGTTCTTC.

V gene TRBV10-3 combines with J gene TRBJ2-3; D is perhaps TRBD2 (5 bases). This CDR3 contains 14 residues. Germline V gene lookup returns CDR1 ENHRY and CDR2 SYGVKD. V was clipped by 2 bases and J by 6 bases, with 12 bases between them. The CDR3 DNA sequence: TGTGCCATCAGTGAGCTCCCGTCGGGGGATACGCAGTATTTT. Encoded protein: CAISELPSGDTQYF.

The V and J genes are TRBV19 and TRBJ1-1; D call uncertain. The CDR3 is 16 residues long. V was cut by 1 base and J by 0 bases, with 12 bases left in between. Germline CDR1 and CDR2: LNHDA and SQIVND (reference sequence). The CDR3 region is CASSIAPVLMNTEAFF. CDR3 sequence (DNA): TGTGCCAGTAGTATAGCCCCGGTCCTAATGAACACTGAAGCTTTCTTT.

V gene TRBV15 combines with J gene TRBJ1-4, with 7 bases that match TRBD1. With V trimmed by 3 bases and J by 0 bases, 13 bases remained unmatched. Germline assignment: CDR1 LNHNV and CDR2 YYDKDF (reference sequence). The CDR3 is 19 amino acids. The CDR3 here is CATSSRTGQEAATNEKLFF. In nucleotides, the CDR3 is TGTGCCACCAGCAGTCGGACAGGCCAGGAAGCTGCAACTAATGAAAAACTGTTTTTT.

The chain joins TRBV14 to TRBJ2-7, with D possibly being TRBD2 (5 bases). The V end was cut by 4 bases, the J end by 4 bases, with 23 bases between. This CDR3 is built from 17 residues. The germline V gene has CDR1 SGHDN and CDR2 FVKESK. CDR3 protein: CASSPYPRGSITYEQYF. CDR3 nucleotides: TGTGCCAGCAGCCCCTACCCAAGAGGGAGTATAACGTACGAGCAGTACTTC. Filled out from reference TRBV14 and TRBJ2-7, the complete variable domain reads EAGVTQFPSHSVIEKGQTVTLRCDPISGHDNLYWYRRVMGKEIKFLLHFVKESKQDESGMPNNRFLAERTGGTYSTLKVQPAELEDSGVYFCASSPYPRGSITYEQYFGPGTRLTVT.

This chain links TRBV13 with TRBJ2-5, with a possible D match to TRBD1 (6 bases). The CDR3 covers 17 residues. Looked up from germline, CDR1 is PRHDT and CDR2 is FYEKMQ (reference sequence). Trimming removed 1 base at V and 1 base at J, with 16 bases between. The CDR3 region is CASSLEVGPGVQETQYF. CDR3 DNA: TGTGCCAGCAGCTTAGAAGTTGGGCCAGGGGTCCAAGAGACCCAGTACTTC.

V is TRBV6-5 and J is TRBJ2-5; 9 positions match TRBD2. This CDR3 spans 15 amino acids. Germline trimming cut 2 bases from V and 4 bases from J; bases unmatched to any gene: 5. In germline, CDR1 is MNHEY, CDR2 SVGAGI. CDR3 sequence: CASSYGGTSIETQYF. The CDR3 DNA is TGTGCCAGCAGTTACGGAGGGACTAGCATAGAGACCCAGTACTTC.

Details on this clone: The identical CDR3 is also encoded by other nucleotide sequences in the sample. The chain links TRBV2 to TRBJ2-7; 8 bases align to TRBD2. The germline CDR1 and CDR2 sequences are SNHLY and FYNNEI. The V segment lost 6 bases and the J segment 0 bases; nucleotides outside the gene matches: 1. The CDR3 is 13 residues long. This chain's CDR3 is CASRAGVSYEQYF. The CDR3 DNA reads TGTGCCAGCAGAGCGGGGGTCTCCTACGAGCAGTACTTC.

The CDR3 loop is CASIPLGRTDTQYF. The CDR3 region has the DNA TGTGCCAGCATCCCATTGGGGAGGACAGATACGCAGTATTTT. The chain links TRBV6-1 to TRBJ2-3; TRBD2 might be the D (6 bases). Germline V gene sequence: CDR1 MNHNS, CDR2 SASEGT. Trimming stripped 7 bases from V and 3 bases from J, with 14 bases between. The CDR3 spans 14 residues.

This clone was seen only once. The CDR3 is CASSHMGQNEQFF. CDR3 DNA: TGTGCCAGCTCACACATGGGACAGAATGAGCAGTTCTTC. The chain recombines TRBV18 with TRBJ2-1; TRBD1 agrees at 7 bases. CDR3 size: 13 residues. V gave up 4 bases and J gave up 7 bases; unmatched junction bases: 4. Germline CDR1 KGHSH, CDR2 LQKENI.

In DNA form, the CDR3 reads TGCAGCGCCCAGGGTAAAGGGGCCAACGTCCTGACTTTC. Protein sequence: CSAQGKGANVLTF. V gene TRBV29-1 combines with J gene TRBJ2-6, with D possibly TRBD1 on 5 matching bases. The CDR3 runs to 13 residues. V dropped 7 bases and J dropped 4 bases, with 11 bases sitting between them. Germline V gene data show CDR1 as SQVTM and CDR2 as ANQGSEA.

The CDR3 protein is CASSLQTGTGNTGELFF. The CDR3 DNA reads as TGTGCCAGCAGTTTACAGACTGGGACAGGGAACACCGGGGAGCTGTTTTTT. The genes are TRBV28 and TRBJ2-2; TRBD1 matches at 8 bases. J gave up 1 base and V 2 bases, and 6 bases lay outside the gene matches. The germline CDR1 and CDR2 sequences are MDHEN and SYDVKM. The CDR3 consists of 17 residues. Full variable domain (rest looked up from reference TRBV28 and TRBJ2-2): DVKVTQSSRYLVKRTGEKVFLECVQDMDHENMFWYRQDPGLGLRLIYFSYDVKMKEKGDIPEGYSVSREKKERFSLILESASTNQTSMYLCASSLQTGTGNTGELFFGEGSRLTVL.

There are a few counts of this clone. The CDR3 region is CASSQGEASGRRTDTQYF. The CDR3 DNA reads as TGCGCCAGCAGCCAAGGGGAGGCTAGCGGGAGGAGGACAGATACGCAGTATTTT. The V call is TRBV4-1, the J call TRBJ2-3, with 11 bases identical to TRBD2. The V segment lost 1 base and the J segment 3 bases; nucleotides outside the gene matches: 9. The CDR3 sequence is 18 residues long. Germline lookup yields CDR1 MGHRA and CDR2 YSYEKL.

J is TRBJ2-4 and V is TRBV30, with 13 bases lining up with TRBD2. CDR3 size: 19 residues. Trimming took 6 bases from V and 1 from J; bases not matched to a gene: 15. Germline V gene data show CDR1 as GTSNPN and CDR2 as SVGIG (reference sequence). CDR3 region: CACPVRTSGSKGAKNIQYF. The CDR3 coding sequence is TGTGCCTGCCCCGTCCGGACTAGCGGGAGTAAAGGGGCCAAAAACATTCAGTACTTC.

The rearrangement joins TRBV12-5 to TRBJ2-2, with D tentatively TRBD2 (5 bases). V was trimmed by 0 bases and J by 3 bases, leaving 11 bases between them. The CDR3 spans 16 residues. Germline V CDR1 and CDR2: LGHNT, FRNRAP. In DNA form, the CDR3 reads TGTGCTAGTGGTTTGGTAGGTGCGGAGGACACCGGGGAGCTGTTTTTT. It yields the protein CASGLVGAEDTGELFF.